The 20 T cell receptor beta chains reported below all come from one sample, sequenced in a study of monozygotic twins with inflammatory bowel disease. One entry per CDR3 protein, without DNA, is what TCRdb gives after re-calling the 5' RACE reads. The sample's table shows over 110,000 distinct CDR3 sequences. Sequenced input: blood. The receptors here all came from a human donor with ulcerative colitis or Crohn's disease, or a healthy co-twin of an affected twin (not recorded which).

The rearrangement links TRBV7-7 to TRBJ2-3; as DNA is missing, the TRBD1 call by TCRdb cannot be tested. Germline V lookup: CDR1 SSHAT, CDR2 FNYEAQ (reference sequence). CDR3 length equals 14 residues. The CDR3 sequence: CASSLEWGDHTQYF.

The chain couples TRBV6-4 to TRBJ2-3; TCRdb designates TRBD1, a call that cannot be tested without DNA. The germline CDR1 and CDR2 sequences are MRHNA and SNTAGT. The CDR3 is 15 amino acids. This CDR3 reads CASSAGTGATDTQYF.

The rearrangement links TRBV7-2 to TRBJ2-4. The length of the CDR3 is 15 residues. From germline, CDR1 is SGHTA and CDR2 FQGNSA. CDR3 region: CASSLEWVVPNIQYF.

V usage is TRBV6-1 and J usage is TRBJ2-7; TCRdb's D call of TRBD1 is untestable without DNA. CDR3 length equals 14 residues. Germline loops: CDR1 MNHNS, CDR2 SASEGT. The CDR3 sequence is CASSAGTGIYEQYF.

The chain joins TRBV20-1 to TRBJ2-7. There are 14 residues in the CDR3. In germline, CDR1 is DFQATT, CDR2 SNEGSKA (reference sequence). CDR3 sequence reads: CSARERRGSYEQYF.

This chain joins TRBV18 and TRBJ1-1. The CDR3 is made up of 15 amino acids. The V gene's germline CDR1 is KGHSH and CDR2 LQKENI. The CDR3 protein is CASSPQEDSATEAFF.

The chain is built from TRBV5-1 and TRBJ2-5; TCRdb names TRBD2, which stays unverified in the absence of DNA. Germline V gives CDR1 SGHRS, CDR2 YFSETQ. The length of the CDR3 is 15 residues. CDR3 loop: CASSPSGGGQETQYF.

The gene calls are TRBV7-2 and TRBJ2-1; TCRdb designates TRBD1, a call that cannot be tested without DNA. CDR1 is SGHTA, CDR2 FQGNSA, per germline. CDR3 length: 17 residues. The chain's CDR3 is CASSLVTGGTGFNEQFF. Supplemented by reference TRBV7-2 and TRBJ2-1, the full variable domain reads GAGVSQSPSNKVTEKGKDVELRCDPISGHTALYWYRQSLGQGLEFLIYFQGNSAPDKSGLPSDRFSAERTGGSVSTLTIQRTQQEDSAVYLCASSLVTGGTGFNEQFFGPGTRLTVL.

This chain connects TRBV7-2 to TRBJ1-1; the TRBD1 assignment by TCRdb is unverifiable without DNA. The CDR3 consists of 14 residues. From germline, CDR1 is SGHTA and CDR2 FQGNSA. CDR3 region: CASSKQGAWTEAFF.

The chain employs TRBV5-1 and TRBJ2-3; checking the TCRdb D call of TRBD1 is not possible without DNA. Germline CDR1 SGHRS, CDR2 YFSETQ. The CDR3 consists of 14 residues. The CDR3 spells CASSSPDRTDTQYF.

The rearrangement uses TRBV20-1 and TRBJ1-4; with no DNA, the TCRdb D assignment of TRBD1 cannot be verified. This CDR3 is built from 12 residues. Germline V gives CDR1 DFQATT, CDR2 SNEGSKA (reference sequence). CDR3 loop: CSASPGGAELFF.

The rearrangement joins TRBV4-3 to TRBJ2-2; no DNA is available, so the TRBD2 call from TCRdb remains unchecked. Germline loops: CDR1 LGHNA, CDR2 YSLEER. This CDR3 region has 15 residues. CDR3 sequence: CASSQATRRTGELFF.

V and J are TRBV5-4 and TRBJ1-1. Germline V gene lookup returns CDR1 SGHNT and CDR2 YYREEE (reference sequence). The CDR3 is 13 residues long. CDR3 amino acids: CASRFLTNTEAFF.

The V call is TRBV24-1, the J call TRBJ2-7; with no DNA, the TCRdb D assignment of TRBD1 cannot be verified. Germline CDR1 reads KGHDR; CDR2 reads SFDVKD. The CDR3 is 15 residues long. CDR3 amino acids: CATSDTRTGADEQYF.

The rearrangement links TRBV20-1 to TRBJ2-7; TCRdb calls TRBD2, which cannot be checked without DNA. Germline CDR1 DFQATT, CDR2 SNEGSKA (reference sequence). This CDR3 comprises 17 residues. CDR3 residues: CSARDFKSRGEAYEQYF.

The chain is built from TRBV20-1 and TRBJ1-5; with no DNA, the TCRdb D assignment of TRBD1 cannot be verified. Per the germline V gene, CDR1 is DFQATT and CDR2 is SNEGSKA (reference sequence). The CDR3 runs 14 residues. The CDR3 sequence: CSPYYGTGNQPQHF.

This chain uses TRBV7-2 with TRBJ2-7; TCRdb's D call, TRBD2, is unchecked because there is no DNA. The CDR3 is made up of 16 amino acids. The germline gives CDR1 SGHTA, CDR2 FQGNSA. CDR3 protein: CASSLGASVISYEQYF.

The chain is built from TRBV9 and TRBJ1-2. The germline V gene has CDR1 SGDLS and CDR2 YYNGEE. CDR3 length: 15 residues. This CDR3 is CASSVAPRDSYGYTF.

The V and J genes are TRBV20-1 and TRBJ2-1; TCRdb returns TRBD1, unconfirmable since there is no DNA. The CDR3 has 13 residues. The V gene's germline CDR1 is DFQATT and CDR2 SNEGSKA (reference sequence). The CDR3 protein is CSARSTGGDEQFF.

This sequence joins TRBV20-1 and TRBJ2-3; TCRdb indicates TRBD1, and absent DNA this call remains unverified. The CDR3 is made up of 13 amino acids. The germline V gene has CDR1 DFQATT and CDR2 SNEGSKA (reference sequence). CDR3 in amino acids: CSVPGRGTDTQYF.